The 30 T cell receptor beta chains presented below share a single source sample, sequenced in a study of cytomegalovirus exposure and HLA in healthy donors. 13 Jbeta primers and 60 Vbeta primers were used for the PCR. Sequencing was performed with immunoSEQ multiplex PCR; in TCRdb, only in-frame clones are kept and a portion is missing. Here the sample spans under 250,000 clones, about 81% being singletons. Sequencing input: PBMCs. These receptors came from a man aged 40-49 years in good health and CMV-seropositive.

This chain joins TRBV30 and TRBJ2-5, with 8 bases fitting TRBD2. Near its end, the DNA agrees better with TRBJ2-7, so the J call may be wrong. The CDR3 is 15 residues long. The germline CDR1 and CDR2 sequences are GTSNPN and SVGIG (reference sequence). CDR3 sequence (DNA): TGTGCCTGGAGGGGAACCGGGACTAGCTCCTACGAGCAGTACTTC. It codes for CAWRGTGTSSYEQYF.

The chain links TRBV27 to TRBJ1-2; D possibly corresponds to TRBD1 (6 bases). Trimming cost V 5 bases and J 8 bases, with 21 bases left between them. CDR3 size: 15 residues. CDR1 and CDR2 from the germline V gene are MNHEY and SMNVEV (reference sequence). The CDR3 bases are TGTGCCAGCAGTGGAGGACAGCGCGGTCCGTCCGGCTACACCTTC. It specifies CASSGGQRGPSGYTF.

The rearrangement uses TRBV29-1 and TRBJ2-1; TRBD2 agrees at 7 bases. The CDR3 loop spans 15 amino acids. V lost 2 bases and J lost 7; bases outside the gene matches: 11. CDR1 and CDR2 (germline): SQVTM, ANQGSEA. The CDR3 sequence is CSVERASGDYNEQFF. The CDR3 DNA sequence: TGCAGCGTTGAAAGGGCCAGCGGGGACTATAATGAGCAGTTCTTC.

CDR3 amino acids: CASSLRQGLNTEAFF. CDR3 coding DNA: TGTGCCAGCTCACTACGACAGGGTTTGAACACTGAAGCTTTCTTT. J is TRBJ1-1 and V is TRBV18; 7 bases align to TRBD1. CDR3 length: 15 amino acids. V dropped 4 bases and J dropped 0; count of bases not matched to a gene: 5. Germline-derived CDR1 and CDR2 are KGHSH and LQKENI.

The chain combines TRBV29-1 with TRBJ1-3; D gene uncertain. This CDR3 region has 17 residues. V lost 2 bases, J lost 1 base, and 18 bases lay in between. The germline gives CDR1 SQVTM, CDR2 ANQGSEA. CDR3 bases: TGCAGCGTTGAATCGGTACCGCAGGTCGGTTCTGGAAACACCATATATTTT. Protein: CSVESVPQVGSGNTIYF.

J is TRBJ2-2 and V is TRBV5-1; TRBD1 might be the D (5 bases). This CDR3 spans 16 amino acids. Trimming took 1 base from V and 1 from J, leaving 11 bases between them. Germline loops: CDR1 SGHRS, CDR2 YFSETQ. The CDR3 DNA is TGCGCCAGCAGCTTGATAGGCAGGGTGAACACCGGGGAGCTGTTTTTT. Protein product: CASSLIGRVNTGELFF.

This rearrangement joins TRBV7-6 to TRBJ1-4; 10 bases are a match to TRBD1. Germline V gene sequence: CDR1 SGHVS, CDR2 FNYEAQ. The CDR3 sequence is 16 residues long. V lost 5 bases and J lost 4; bases outside the gene matches: 7. In DNA form, the CDR3 reads TGTGCCAGCAGCGTAGGGACAGGGGCCAATAATGAAAAACTGTTTTTT. This encodes CASSVGTGANNEKLFF.

The chain recombines TRBV13 with TRBJ2-1, with a weak D call TRBD2 (5 bases). There are 15 residues in the CDR3. Looked up from germline, CDR1 is PRHDT and CDR2 is FYEKMQ (reference sequence). V was clipped by 4 bases and J by 9 bases, with 19 bases between them. The CDR3 here is CASSSSGSYGLEQFF. The CDR3 DNA sequence: TGTGCCAGCAGCTCTAGTGGGTCCTACGGACTTGAGCAGTTCTTC.

The chain couples TRBV5-1 to TRBJ2-7; 11 bases are shared with TRBD1. Germline loops: CDR1 SGHRS, CDR2 YFSETQ. The V and J ends lost 3 bases and 2 bases, in that order; junction bases with no gene match: 1. The CDR3 has 14 amino acids. CDR3 sequence reads: CASSSGQGAYEQYF. The CDR3 coding sequence is TGCGCCAGCAGCTCGGGACAGGGGGCCTACGAGCAGTACTTC.

The chain has TRBV2 and TRBJ1-5; D unclear. The CDR3 totals 13 residues. The germline gives CDR1 SNHLY, CDR2 FYNNEI. V was pared by 11 bases and J by 0 bases, with 11 bases between. The CDR3 protein is CAGGRNSNQPQHF. The DNA for the CDR3 is TGTGCCGGCGGCAGAAATAGCAATCAGCCCCAGCATTTT.

The V and J genes are TRBV7-8 and TRBJ2-3; TRBD1 matches at 7 bases. This CDR3 comprises 16 residues. V dropped 3 bases and J dropped 0; count of bases not matched to a gene: 6. Germline CDR1 and CDR2: SGHVS and FQNEAQ. CDR3 residues: CASSFTGAISTDTQYF. The CDR3 DNA reads TGTGCCAGCAGCTTTACAGGGGCGATTAGCACAGATACGCAGTATTTT.

Worth noting for this clone: The identical CDR3 is also encoded by other nucleotide sequences in the sample. The chain links TRBV6-5 to TRBJ2-5; D unresolved. Trimming pared 2 bases from V and 7 bases from J, leaving 11 bases between. From germline, CDR1 is MNHEY and CDR2 SVGAGI. This CDR3 has 13 residues. The CDR3 here is CASSYRDTGTQYF. The CDR3, as DNA: TGTGCCAGCAGTTACCGTGACACTGGGACCCAGTACTTC.

This clone was seen just once. This rearrangement joins TRBV2 to TRBJ1-5; D is unclear. The CDR3 totals 15 residues. Trimming left V 3 bases short and J 0 bases short, with 9 bases between. Germline CDR1 is SNHLY and CDR2 is FYNNEI. In DNA form, the CDR3 reads TGTGCCAGCAGTGACCGAGGTGGTAGCAATCAGCCCCAGCATTTT. It yields the protein CASSDRGGSNQPQHF.

This chain joins TRBV5-1 and TRBJ2-6, with D hard to call. The germline CDR1 and CDR2 sequences are SGHRS and YFSETQ. The germline V and J ends were trimmed by 1 base and 0 bases, with 5 bases remaining between them. There are 15 residues in the CDR3. The CDR3 DNA reads as TGCGCCAGCAGCTTGCCTAGCTCTGGGGCCAACGTCCTGACTTTC. This codes for CASSLPSSGANVLTF.

The V call is TRBV6-6, the J call TRBJ2-1; a possible D gene is TRBD2 (6 bases). Germline CDR1 is MNHNY and CDR2 is SVGAGI (reference sequence). V lost 7 bases and J 6 bases, leaving 19 bases between the germline ends. The CDR3 loop spans 15 amino acids. Written as DNA, the CDR3 is TGTGCCAGCAAGGACACGGGAGTGGGAGGCAATGAGCAGTTCTTC. This gives the protein CASKDTGVGGNEQFF.

The chain couples TRBV10-3 to TRBJ1-2; perhaps TRBD1 as D (5 bases). Germline V gene lookup returns CDR1 ENHRY and CDR2 SYGVKD. This CDR3 contains 12 residues. V shed 3 bases and J shed 7 bases, with 9 bases lying between them. The CDR3 DNA is TGTGCCATCAGTGACCGACAGCCTGGCTACACCTTC. Translated, it gives CAISDRQPGYTF.

This chain links TRBV5-8 with TRBJ1-5; D might be TRBD1 (6 bases). Germline CDR1 reads SGHTS; CDR2 reads YDEGEE. The CDR3 extends over 14 amino acids. V dropped 4 bases and J dropped 4 bases, with 12 bases sitting between them. This chain's CDR3 is CASSPGHLNQPQHF. The CDR3 nucleotides read TGTGCCAGCAGCCCGGGACACCTAAATCAGCCCCAGCATTTT.

The chain has TRBV7-3 and TRBJ2-5; D possibly corresponds to TRBD1 (6 bases). Trimming removed 4 bases at V and 3 bases at J, with 9 bases between. The CDR3 is 13 residues long. Germline-derived CDR1 and CDR2 are SGHTA and FQGTGA. The chain's CDR3 is CASSWGREETQYF. The DNA of the CDR3 is TGTGCCAGCAGCTGGGGGCGAGAAGAGACCCAGTACTTC.

In its sample, this clone was seen once. The chain has TRBV4-1 and TRBJ1-6; D ambiguous. From germline, CDR1 is MGHRA and CDR2 YSYEKL. V lost 0 bases, J lost 7 bases, and 10 bases lay in between. The CDR3 is 15 amino acids. The CDR3 reads CASSQDVTRNSPLHF. The CDR3, as DNA: TGCGCCAGCAGCCAAGATGTGACACGGAATTCACCCCTCCACTTT.

The chain links TRBV4-1 to TRBJ2-7; the D gene is possibly TRBD2 (6 bases). The CDR3 totals 16 residues. Germline values: CDR1 MGHRA, CDR2 YSYEKL. V lost 0 bases and J 0 bases, leaving 12 bases between the germline ends. CDR3 nucleotide sequence: TGCGCCAGCAGCCAAGAGTGGCGGGACGTCTCCTACGAGCAGTACTTC. It is translated as CASSQEWRDVSYEQYF.

The rearrangement links TRBV27 to TRBJ1-2; weak D call: TRBD1 (6 bases). This CDR3 comprises 14 residues. Trimming took off 3 bases at V and 2 bases at J, with 10 bases between the two ends. CDR1 and CDR2 from the germline V gene are MNHEY and SMNVEV (reference sequence). The CDR3 bases are TGTGCCAGCAGTTTCGACAGGCTGAACTATGGCTACACCTTC. This encodes CASSFDRLNYGYTF.

A word on this clone: The junction does not match germline at one end; this may be a read error. V usage is TRBV7-9 and J usage is TRBJ2-7; 9 bases are shared with TRBD2. The CDR3 length is 17 residues. Looked up from germline, CDR1 is SEHNR and CDR2 is FQNEAQ (reference sequence). DNA of the CDR3: TGTTCCAGCAGCTTACCGGGCGGTAGCGGGAGTCTCTACGAGCAGTACTTC. Protein: CSSSLPGGSGSLYEQYF.

This sequence joins TRBV7-3 and TRBJ2-1; TRBD2 is a possible D gene (6 bases). CDR3 size: 15 residues. Germline assignment: CDR1 SGHTA and CDR2 FQGTGA. Trimming shortened V by 4 bases and J by 4 bases, and 14 bases separated the two germline ends. Here the CDR3 reads CASSYGRTKYNEQFF. The DNA of the CDR3 is TGTGCCAGCAGCTATGGGCGGACTAAGTACAATGAGCAGTTCTTC.

This rearrangement joins TRBV6-1 to TRBJ2-3; TRBD1 matches at 10 bases. In germline, CDR1 is MNHNS, CDR2 SASEGT. V was pared by 5 bases and J by 2 bases, with 4 bases of the junction left unmatched. This CDR3 has 15 amino acids. CDR3 sequence reads: CASSRDRGNTDTQYF. DNA of the CDR3: TGTGCCAGCAGTAGGGACAGGGGTAACACAGATACGCAGTATTTT.

This clone was counted only a few times. The chain recombines TRBV7-9 with TRBJ1-1, with D possibly being TRBD1 (6 bases). The germline V gene has CDR1 SEHNR and CDR2 FQNEAQ (reference sequence). V lost 5 bases, J lost 4 bases, and 14 bases lay in between. The CDR3 covers 14 residues. The CDR3 region is CASSVFQGSTEAFF. In nucleotides, the CDR3 is TGTGCCAGCAGCGTGTTCCAGGGGAGCACTGAAGCTTTCTTT.

This clone was observed a few times. This chain links TRBV11-2 with TRBJ2-3; TRBD2 matches 14 bases. V was clipped by 2 bases and J by 4 bases; unmatched bases: 8. Germline V gene lookup returns CDR1 SGHAT and CDR2 FQNNGV. The CDR3 runs to 18 residues. CDR3: CASSLRGTSGSPADTQYF. The CDR3 DNA sequence: TGTGCCAGCAGCTTAAGGGGGACTAGCGGGAGCCCCGCAGATACGCAGTATTTT.

This chain connects TRBV27 to TRBJ1-1, with a possible D match to TRBD1 (6 bases). Looked up from germline, CDR1 is MNHEY and CDR2 is SMNVEV (reference sequence). This CDR3 is 16 amino acids long. Trimming shortened V by 4 bases and J by 2 bases, and 17 bases separated the two germline ends. The CDR3 DNA is TGTGCCAGCAGTTCCATTCCCGGGACAACTAACACTGAAGCTTTCTTT. It yields the protein CASSSIPGTTNTEAFF.

V and J are TRBV27 and TRBJ2-7; TRBD1 agrees at 9 bases. Germline CDR1 MNHEY, CDR2 SMNVEV (reference sequence). CDR3 length: 13 residues. V dropped 7 bases and J dropped 2; count of bases not matched to a gene: 3. The DNA of the CDR3 is TGTGCCAGCACCTACAGGGGGCCCTACGAGCAGTACGTC. This gives the protein CASTYRGPYEQYV.

The chain employs TRBV6-1 and TRBJ1-5; D perhaps matches TRBD1 (5 bases). The ends were cut back, 8 bases at V and 7 bases at J, with 15 bases in the middle. The CDR3 extends over 13 amino acids. Per germline, CDR1 MNHNS and CDR2 SASEGT. The CDR3 region is CASYPGGWQPQHF. CDR3 sequence (DNA): TGTGCCAGCTATCCCGGGGGGTGGCAGCCCCAGCATTTT.

V is TRBV30 and J is TRBJ2-1; tentatively, D is TRBD2 (6 bases). In germline, CDR1 is GTSNPN, CDR2 SVGIG (reference sequence). CDR3 length: 14 residues. Trimming removed 5 bases at V and 4 bases at J, with 15 bases between. CDR3 bases: TGTGCCTGGGCTGTTCTAGCGAAGTACAATGAGCAGTTCTTC. It encodes CAWAVLAKYNEQFF. Full variable domain (missing parts from reference TRBV30 and TRBJ2-1): SQTIHQWPATLVQPVGSPLSLECTVEGTSNPNLYWYRQAAGRGLQLLFYSVGIGQISSEVPQNLSASRPQDRQFILSSKKLLLSDSGFYLCAWAVLAKYNEQFFGPGTRLTVL.